One and the same sample provided the 15 T cell receptor beta chains below, sequenced in a study of T cell responses to AZD1222 COVID-19 vaccine. The repertoire was sequenced with immunoSEQ multiplex PCR; TCRdb's copy has only in-frame clones and lacks some. The repertoire holds approximately 100,000 clones, with just over 90% as singletons. Sequences were derived from peripheral blood, sampled on day 0 of AZD1222 vaccination. The receptors were sampled from an adult in good health.

This clone has more than one count but fewer than ten. The rearrangement links TRBV5-4 to TRBJ2-2; 10 bases are shared with TRBD2. V gave up 4 bases and J gave up 2 bases; unmatched junction bases: 5. CDR3 length: 16 residues. Germline loops: CDR1 SGHNT, CDR2 YYREEE (reference sequence). CDR3 sequence: CASSRGLAKNTGELFF. The DNA for the CDR3 is TGTGCCAGCAGCCGGGGACTAGCGAAAAACACCGGGGAGCTGTTTTTT. The whole variable domain, remainder taken from reference TRBV5-4 and TRBJ2-2, is ETGVTQSPTHLIKTRGQQVTLRCSSQSGHNTVSWYQQALGQGPQFIFQYYREEENGRGNFPPRFSGLQFPNYSSELNVNALELDDSALYLCASSRGLAKNTGELFFGEGSRLTVL.

The rearrangement links TRBV27 to TRBJ2-7; TRBD2 agrees at 9 bases. The CDR3 is made up of 15 amino acids. CDR1 is MNHEY, CDR2 SMNVEV, per germline (reference sequence). Losses at the gene ends were 6 bases for V and 4 bases for J; bases not matched to a gene: 10. CDR3 in DNA: TGTGCCAGCAGCCCTAACCTAGCGGGATTTTACGAGCAGTACTTC. Amino acids: CASSPNLAGFYEQYF.

J is TRBJ1-1 and V is TRBV18; D possibly corresponds to TRBD1 (5 bases). There are 13 residues in the CDR3. The V end lost 3 bases, the J end lost 6 bases, and 11 bases lay between the germline ends. CDR1 is KGHSH and CDR2 is LQKENI in the germline V gene. The CDR3 nucleotides are TGTGCCAGCTCACCCCTCCGAGGGGCTGAAGCTTTCTTT. It codes for CASSPLRGAEAFF.

This clone showed up just once. This chain connects TRBV5-6 to TRBJ1-6; D remains unclear. Germline CDR1 is SGHDT and CDR2 is YYEEEE. The CDR3 length is 15 residues. V was cut by 1 base and J by 7 bases, with 12 bases left in between. CDR3 bases: TGTGCCAGCAGCTTGTTCGGGGTAAACAATTCACCCCTCCACTTT. Its protein is CASSLFGVNNSPLHF.

J is TRBJ2-5 and V is TRBV5-1; 8 positions match TRBD1. The CDR3 is made up of 13 amino acids. V lost 6 bases, J lost 3 bases, and 4 bases stayed unmatched. CDR1 is SGHRS and CDR2 is YFSETQ in the germline V gene. The CDR3 reads CASTTTGEETQYF. For the CDR3, the DNA is TGCGCCAGCACCACGACAGGGGAAGAGACCCAGTACTTC.

V gene TRBV5-5 combines with J gene TRBJ1-2, with TRBD1 identical over 8 bases. CDR1 SGHKS and CDR2 YYEKEE come from the germline V gene (reference sequence). The CDR3 spans 16 residues. The V gene end was trimmed by 4 bases and the J gene end by 2 bases; junction bases not matched to a gene: 10. The CDR3 nucleotides read TGTGCCAGCAGCGATGGACAGGGAGGGATAAACTATGGCTACACCTTC. This codes for CASSDGQGGINYGYTF.

V and J are TRBV10-3 and TRBJ2-2; D is ambiguous. CDR1 ENHRY and CDR2 SYGVKD come from the germline V gene. V lost 3 bases, J lost 0 bases, and 11 bases lay in between. The length of the CDR3 is 16 residues. The chain's CDR3 is CAISDTSRTNTGELFF. The DNA for the CDR3 is TGTGCCATCAGTGATACGTCGAGGACGAACACCGGGGAGCTGTTTTTT.

J is TRBJ1-2 and V is TRBV9; D is perhaps TRBD1 (6 bases). There are 15 residues in the CDR3. Germline lookup yields CDR1 SGDLS and CDR2 YYNGEE. The ends were cut back, 0 bases at V and 3 bases at J, with 12 bases in the middle. CDR3 nucleotides: TGTGCCAGCAGCGTAGATGCAACAGGGTACTATGGCTACACCTTC. Translated, it gives CASSVDATGYYGYTF.

This rearrangement joins TRBV6-2 or TRBV6-3 to TRBJ2-3; 10 nucleotides line up with TRBD2. Germline-derived CDR1 and CDR2 are MNHEY and SVGEGT. The junction had 9 bases not matched to a gene; V was cut back by 6 bases and J by 6 bases. The CDR3 is 15 amino acids. The CDR3 nucleotides are TGTGCCAGCAGCGCCGCACTAGCGGGATGGGATACGCAGTATTTT. Protein product: CASSAALAGWDTQYF.

On this clone itself: At one end the junction does not follow the germline gene, possibly because of a read error. This rearrangement joins TRBV7-7 to TRBJ2-5, with 7 bases identical to TRBD2. From germline, CDR1 is SSHAT and CDR2 FNYEAQ (reference sequence). There are 15 residues in the CDR3. CDR3 in amino acids: CASSLAFRGDETQYF. The CDR3 DNA follows: TGTGCTAGCAGCTTAGCCTTTCGGGGGGACGAGACCCAGTACTTC.

With respect to this clone: At one end the junction does not follow the germline gene, possibly because of a read error. This chain joins TRBV5-4 and TRBJ2-3; possibly TRBD1 for D (5 bases). Germline V lookup: CDR1 SGHNT, CDR2 YYREEE (reference sequence). The CDR3 sequence is 16 residues long. DNA of the CDR3: TGTGCCAGCAGCTTGGCGCAGGGTAGGAGCACAAATACGCAGTATTTT. Translation: CASSLAQGRSTNTQYF.

The chain has TRBV18 and TRBJ2-3; TRBD1 or TRBD2 may be the D gene (5 bases each). Germline V gene lookup returns CDR1 KGHSH and CDR2 LQKENI. CDR3 length equals 16 residues. V lost 0 bases, J lost 1 base, and 11 bases lay in between. In DNA, the CDR3 is TGTGCCAGCTCACCACCGTATCGGGACCGCACAGATACGCAGTATTTT. It codes for CASSPPYRDRTDTQYF. The entire variable domain, with the rest obtained from reference TRBV18 and TRBJ2-3, is as follows: NAGVMQNPRHLVRRRGQEARLRCSPMKGHSHVYWYRQLPEEGLKFMVYLQKENIIDESGMPKERFSAEFPKEGPSILRIQQVVRGDSAAYFCASSPPYRDRTDTQYFGPGTRLTVL.

This chain connects TRBV6-1 to TRBJ1-5; possible D gene TRBD1, 5 bases. Germline CDR1 is MNHNS and CDR2 is SASEGT. V was cut by 0 bases and J by 7 bases, with 7 bases left in between. This CDR3 is built from 13 residues. CDR3 bases: TGTGCCAGCAGTGAAGCAGGGGTCCAGCCCCAGCATTTT. Translating gives CASSEAGVQPQHF.

The V gene is TRBV18, the J gene TRBJ1-3; tentatively, D is TRBD1 (6 bases). Trimming pared 3 bases from V and 0 bases from J, leaving 15 bases between. Germline V gives CDR1 KGHSH, CDR2 LQKENI. CDR3 length equals 17 residues. This CDR3 reads CASSPRWGLSSGNTIYF. The DNA for the CDR3 is TGTGCCAGCTCACCCCGGTGGGGGCTAAGCTCTGGAAACACCATATATTTT. Drawing the rest from reference TRBV18 and TRBJ1-3, the complete variable domain is NAGVMQNPRHLVRRRGQEARLRCSPMKGHSHVYWYRQLPEEGLKFMVYLQKENIIDESGMPKERFSAEFPKEGPSILRIQQVVRGDSAAYFCASSPRWGLSSGNTIYFGEGSWLTVV.

This chain joins TRBV28 and TRBJ2-7; 10 bases are shared with TRBD1. The trim removed 6 bases at V and 6 bases at J, leaving 11 bases unmatched. Germline assignment: CDR1 MDHEN and CDR2 SYDVKM. The CDR3 length is 15 residues. The CDR3, as DNA: TGTGCCAGCAGCACAACGGGACAGGGGAGGCTCGAGCAGTACTTC. It yields the protein CASSTTGQGRLEQYF. The variable domain in full, completed from reference TRBV28 and TRBJ2-7, reads DVKVTQSSRYLVKRTGEKVFLECVQDMDHENMFWYRQDPGLGLRLIYFSYDVKMKEKGDIPEGYSVSREKKERFSLILESASTNQTSMYLCASSTTGQGRLEQYFGPGTRLTVT.